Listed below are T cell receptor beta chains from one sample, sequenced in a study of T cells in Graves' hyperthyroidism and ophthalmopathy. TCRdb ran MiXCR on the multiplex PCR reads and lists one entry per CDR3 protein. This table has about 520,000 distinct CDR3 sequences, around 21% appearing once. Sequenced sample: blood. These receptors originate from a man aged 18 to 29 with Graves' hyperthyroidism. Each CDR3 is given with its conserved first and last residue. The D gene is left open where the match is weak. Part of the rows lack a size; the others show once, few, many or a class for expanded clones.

CSARDRSPGKTYEQYF	TGCAGTGCTAGAGACCGTAGCCCAGGGAAAACCTACGAGCAGTACTTC	TRBV20-1	TRBJ2-7	NA	many
CSARGQDRGYTF	TGCAGTGCTAGGGGGCAGGACCGTGGCTACACCTTC	TRBV20-1	TRBJ1-2	NA	many
CASSPTGSSTGELFF	TGTGCCAGCAGTCCGACAGGGTCTAGCACCGGGGAGCTGTTTTTT	TRBV2	TRBJ2-2	TRBD1	many
CSASLGQGAYQPQHF	TGCAGTGCTAGTTTAGGTCAGGGGGCATATCAGCCCCAGCATTTT	TRBV20-1	TRBJ1-5	TRBD1	many
CASGLVSGGDTGELFF	TGTGCTAGTGGTTTGGTATCAGGGGGAGACACCGGGGAGCTGTTTTTT	TRBV12-5	TRBJ2-2	TRBD1	many
CASSGGVTPNTEAFF	TGTGCCAGTAGTGGGGGGGTGACACCAAACACTGAAGCTTTCTTT	TRBV19	TRBJ1-1	NA	many
CASSFTGGSGYGYTF	TGTGCCAGCAGCTTTACAGGGGGCAGTGGCTATGGCTACACCTTC	TRBV7-2	TRBJ1-2	TRBD1	many
CASSTGPGAHEQYF	TGTGCCAGCAGTACCGGACCCGGCGCGCACGAGCAGTACTTC	TRBV28	TRBJ2-7	NA	NA
CASSSDRRGEQYF	TGTGCCAGCAGTTCGGACAGGCGAGGGGAGCAGTACTTC	TRBV6-2/TRBV6-3	TRBJ2-7	TRBD1	NA
CASSEEGQGGYEQYF	TGTGCCAGCAGTGAAGAAGGGCAGGGGGGATACGAGCAGTACTTC	TRBV2	TRBJ2-7	NA	many
CASSVGGTNTGELFF	TGTGCCAGCAGCGTGGGGGGAACGAACACCGGGGAGCTGTTTTTT	TRBV9	TRBJ2-2	NA	many
CAWRGGGIYEQYF	TGTGCCTGGAGGGGAGGGGGCATCTACGAGCAGTACTTC	TRBV30	TRBJ2-7	NA	NA
CASSLVGTDQETQYF	TGTGCCAGCAGCTTAGTAGGCACCGATCAGGAGACCCAGTACTTC	TRBV11-2	TRBJ2-5	NA	many
CASSPGHRGNQPQHF	TGTGCCAGCAGCCCGGGACACCGGGGCAATCAGCCCCAGCATTTT	TRBV6-2/TRBV6-3	TRBJ1-5	NA	many
CASSPPGHPGGYTF	TGTGCCAGCAGTCCGCCAGGCCACCCCGGAGGCTACACCTTC	TRBV12-3/TRBV12-4	TRBJ1-2	NA	few
CSVEVGEVTYEQYF	TGCAGCGTTGAAGTAGGGGAGGTAACCTACGAGCAGTACTTC	TRBV29-1	TRBJ2-7	NA	many
CASKSADRDTGELFF	TGTGCCAGCAAAAGCGCTGACAGGGACACCGGGGAGCTGTTTTTT	TRBV6-1	TRBJ2-2	TRBD1	many
CATMDRGNGELFF	TGTGCCACCATGGACAGGGGTAACGGGGAGCTGTTTTTT	TRBV24-1	TRBJ2-2	TRBD1	many
CASSLYPSSGNTIYF	TGTGCCAGCAGCCTATATCCGAGCTCTGGAAACACCATATATTTT	TRBV3-1	TRBJ1-3	NA	few
CAWAQSYEQYF	TGTGCCTGGGCGCAGTCCTACGAGCAGTACTTC	TRBV30	TRBJ2-7	NA	many
CASSLERRYEAFF	TGCGCCAGCAGCTTGGAGCGCAGGTATGAAGCTTTCTTT	TRBV5-1	TRBJ1-1	NA	many
CASGFSGRNTEAFF	TGTGCCAGCGGATTCAGCGGGCGGAACACTGAAGCTTTCTTT	TRBV6-1	TRBJ1-1	NA	many
CASIPGSRSYEQYF	TGTGCCAGCATCCCAGGGTCCCGCTCCTACGAGCAGTACTTC	TRBV28	TRBJ2-7	NA	many
CASSTTSGGVSYEQYF	TGTGCCAGCAGTACGACTAGCGGGGGGGTCTCCTACGAGCAGTACTTC	TRBV27	TRBJ2-7	TRBD2	NA
CASSSPGAETQYF	TGTGCCAGCAGTTCCCCGGGGGCGGAGACCCAGTACTTC	TRBV6-5	TRBJ2-5	NA	many
CASSVEGLAGVSNTGELFF	TGTGCCAGCAGCGTTGAGGGACTAGCGGGGGTTTCGAACACCGGGGAGCTGTTTTTT	TRBV9	TRBJ2-2	TRBD2	NA
CASSPIGTDGYTF	TGTGCCAGCAGCCCTATAGGGACGGATGGCTACACCTTC	TRBV4-2	TRBJ1-2	NA	many
CASSPGDRRASYEQYF	TGTGCCAGCAGTCCCGGAGACAGGAGAGCCTCCTACGAGCAGTACTTC	TRBV12-3/TRBV12-4	TRBJ2-7	NA	many
CATRGLGMNTEAFF	TGTGCCACGAGGGGGCTGGGGATGAACACTGAAGCTTTCTTT	TRBV19	TRBJ1-1	TRBD1	many
CAWSAGDTGELFF	TGTGCCTGGAGTGCCGGGGATACCGGGGAGCTGTTTTTT	TRBV30	TRBJ2-2	NA	many
CASSRDRGGKNIKYF	TGTGCCAGCAGCAGAGACAGAGGGGGAAAAAACATTAAGTACTTC	TRBV2	TRBJ2-4	NA	few
CSASQLVTGTLPYEQYF	TGCAGTGCTAGCCAATTAGTGACAGGGACTCTGCCTTACGAGCAGTACTTC	TRBV20-1	TRBJ2-7	NA	many
CTSSMGQPQNEAFF	TGTACCAGTAGTATGGGACAGCCTCAAAATGAAGCTTTCTTT	TRBV19	TRBJ1-1	TRBD1	many
CASSQEATYNEQFF	TGTGCCAGCAGCCAGGAGGCAACCTACAATGAACAGTTCTTC	TRBV2	TRBJ2-1	NA	NA
CASSLDTGAHRDEQYF	TGTGCCAGCAGCTTAGATACCGGGGCCCACCGCGACGAGCAGTACTTC	TRBV11-2	TRBJ2-7	NA	NA
CASSLIPLSSGANVLTF	TGTGCCAGCAGCTTAATCCCCTTGTCCTCTGGGGCCAACGTCCTGACTTTC	TRBV5-6	TRBJ2-6	NA	many
CASSLDRGAKEQYF	TGTGCCAGCAGTCTAGACAGGGGTGCCAAGGAGCAGTACTTC	TRBV27	TRBJ2-7	TRBD1	many
CASSGGSRHPSTGELFF	TGTGCCAGTAGTGGGGGGTCAAGACATCCCAGCACCGGGGAGCTGTTTTTT	TRBV19	TRBJ2-2	NA	NA
CASSFRTGSSYEQYF	TGTGCCAGCAGTTTCAGGACAGGGAGCTCCTACGAGCAGTACTTC	TRBV28	TRBJ2-7	TRBD1	many
CASSPRDRVWNTGELFF	TGTGCCAGCTCACCAAGGGACAGGGTCTGGAACACCGGGGAGCTGTTTTTT	TRBV18	TRBJ2-2	TRBD1	NA